This note documents a single T cell receptor beta chain sequence. What it binds is unknown. This sample is drawn from a study of cytomegalovirus exposure and HLA in healthy donors. Across the study: As released early, the data held around 80 million unique TCRs from HLA-typed donors. Of all 370 or so donors who were genotyped, about 80% belonged to the Caucasian-associated ancestry cluster.

CDR3 length: 19 residues. Per the germline V gene, CDR1 is SGHTS and CDR2 is YDEGEE. V shed 1 base, J shed 7 bases, and the junction held 20 bases outside the gene matches. All donors participated as healthy donors of bone marrow. Study-level findings and limits: For most TCR sequences rarity was the rule, although some public TCRs occurred in many donors.

PCR primers comprised 60 Vbeta and 13 Jbeta primers. Measured with immunoSEQ multiplex PCR; TCRdb has only the in-frame clones, and not every one. The table has about 130,000 clones, 75% to 85% seen once. The V gene is TRBV5-8, the J gene TRBJ1-3; 7 bases line up with TRBD1. The clonotype comes from a male donor in good health and CMV-seronegative. The specimen was PBMCs. The CDR3 spells CASSLLWDSLSRGGNTIYF. In nucleotides, the CDR3 is TGTGCCAGCAGCTTGCTTTGGGACAGCCTCTCCCGAGGCGGGAACACCATATATTTT.